This T cell receptor (beta chain) was observed in a study of blood T cell repertoires in COVID-19. Study-level information: Acute and convalescent COVID-19 samples came from the United States, Italy and Spain.

The assay was immunoSEQ multiplex PCR, and TCRdb's table has in-frame clones only and misses some. The sample consists of approximately 100,000 clones, about 80% of them appearing once. Deletions cut 4 bases from V and 2 bases from J, with 15 bases between. CDR1 and CDR2 (germline): MNHEY, SVGAGI. This CDR3 region has 16 residues. This chain joins TRBV6-5 and TRBJ1-5; TRBD1 is a possible D gene (5 bases). Sequencing used peripheral blood. This TCR came from a man aged 65 to 85 with active or convalescent COVID-19. Here the CDR3 DNA reads TGTGCCAGCAGTTCTCCGGGGGACTCTGGCAATCAGCCCCAGCATTTT. Translated, it gives CASSSPGDSGNQPQHF.